These 24 T cell receptor beta chains share one sample of origin, sequenced in a study of blood T cell repertoires in COVID-19. Profiling relied on immunoSEQ multiplex PCR, and the TCRdb table lists in-frame clones only, not all of them. This sample yields 200,000 to 250,000 clones, of which approximately 80% are seen a single time; approximately 1.8% belongs to the top ten. Specimen: PBMCs or T cells enriched from blood (not recorded which). The receptors come from a man aged 55 to 70 who had recovered from COVID-19.

This clone has a handful of counts. The V gene is TRBV7-9, the J gene TRBJ1-1; the D is unclear. The CDR3 has 14 residues. Germline CDR1 is SEHNR and CDR2 is FQNEAQ (reference sequence). V was cut by 7 bases and J by 5 bases, with 17 bases left in between. CDR3 residues: CASTSSMPGTEAFF. In DNA, the CDR3 is TGTGCCAGCACCTCTAGCATGCCTGGGACTGAAGCTTTCTTT.

This chain uses TRBV3-1 (or the pseudogene TRBV3-2) with TRBJ1-1; D remains ambiguous. Trimming left V 4 bases short and J 1 base short, with 10 bases between. The CDR3 is 14 residues long. Germline V gene sequence: CDR1 LGHDT, CDR2 YNNKEL (reference sequence). The CDR3 loop is CASSPVTKNTEAFF. CDR3 coding DNA: TGTGCCAGCAGCCCAGTTACAAAGAACACTGAAGCTTTCTTT.

In this sample, this clone turned up once. V and J are TRBV5-1 and TRBJ2-1, with 12 nucleotides matching TRBD2. This CDR3 region has 15 residues. Germline loops: CDR1 SGHRS, CDR2 YFSETQ. V was pared by 3 bases and J by 8 bases, with 6 bases of the junction left unmatched. CDR3 sequence (DNA): TGCGCCAGCAGCTCACTAGCGGGGGGCCCGGATGAGCAGTTCTTC. Encoded protein: CASSSLAGGPDEQFF.

This clone has only one observation. The J gene is TRBJ1-2, the V gene TRBV5-1; maybe TRBD1 (6 bases). Between the trimmed V and J ends, which lost 0 bases and 3 bases, there was a span of 15 bases. This CDR3 is built from 16 residues. Germline CDR1 reads SGHRS; CDR2 reads YFSETQ. The CDR3 here is CASSLGGQAFDYGYTF. Here the CDR3 DNA reads TGCGCCAGCAGCTTGGGGGGACAAGCCTTCGACTATGGCTACACCTTC.

This chain joins TRBV2 and TRBJ1-5; D is undetermined. CDR3 length: 13 amino acids. Germline V CDR1 and CDR2: SNHLY, FYNNEI. Trimming cost V 9 bases and J 7 bases, with 16 bases left between them. CDR3 protein: CASTLAGGQPQHF. CDR3 nucleotide sequence: TGTGCCAGTACTCTTGCGGGCGGGCAGCCCCAGCATTTT.

The chain combines TRBV5-1 with TRBJ2-7; 8 positions match TRBD1. V gave up 3 bases and J gave up 3 bases; unmatched junction bases: 8. Germline V gives CDR1 SGHRS, CDR2 YFSETQ. The CDR3 covers 15 residues. The DNA for the CDR3 is TGCGCCAGCAGCTACGATCCGGGACAGGACTACGAGCAGTACTTC. It codes for CASSYDPGQDYEQYF. Together with reference TRBV5-1 and TRBJ2-7, the CDR3 gives the full variable domain: KAGVTQTPRYLIKTRGQQVTLSCSPISGHRSVSWYQQTPGQGLQFLFEYFSETQRNKGNFPGRFSGRQFSNSRSEMNVSTLELGDSALYLCASSYDPGQDYEQYFGPGTRLTVT.

V gene TRBV7-2 combines with J gene TRBJ1-6; D is perhaps TRBD1 (5 bases). Trimming pared 1 base from V and 5 bases from J, leaving 12 bases between. CDR1 is SGHTA, CDR2 FQGNSA, per germline. The CDR3 is 16 amino acids. This CDR3 reads CASSLDLGVNNSPLHF. In DNA, the CDR3 is TGTGCCAGCAGCTTAGACCTAGGGGTGAATAATTCACCCCTCCACTTT.

The J gene is TRBJ1-1, the V gene TRBV5-5, with 11 bases identical to TRBD1. The V gene's germline CDR1 is SGHKS and CDR2 YYEKEE (reference sequence). This CDR3 has 15 residues. Trimming at V came to 3 bases and at J to 2 bases, leaving 3 bases not matched to a gene. The CDR3 nucleotides are TGTGCCAGCAGCTCGGGACAGGGGGGAAACACTGAAGCTTTCTTT. The encoded protein is CASSSGQGGNTEAFF.

This chain connects TRBV11-2 to TRBJ2-7, with 15 bases that match TRBD2. The CDR3 covers 17 residues. CDR1 SGHAT and CDR2 FQNNGV come from the germline V gene. With 5 bases clipped from V and 1 base from J, the junction kept 6 bases outside the gene matches. The DNA of the CDR3 is TGTGCCAGCAGCGTTCCGGGACTAGCGGGGGGTTCCTACGAGCAGTACTTC. The encoded protein is CASSVPGLAGGSYEQYF.

The chain is built from TRBV5-1 and TRBJ1-4, with TRBD1 as a possible D gene (5 bases). V was clipped by 0 bases and J by 7 bases, with 10 bases between them. The CDR3 is made up of 14 amino acids. CDR1 is SGHRS and CDR2 is YFSETQ in the germline V gene. The CDR3: CASSLEGASEKLFF. The CDR3, as DNA: TGCGCCAGCAGCTTGGAAGGGGCTAGTGAAAAACTGTTTTTT.

Only one count was recorded for this clone. The rearrangement uses TRBV2 and TRBJ2-5, with D maybe TRBD2 (5 bases). The germline gives CDR1 SNHLY, CDR2 FYNNEI. Trimming took 6 bases from V and 2 from J, leaving 13 bases between them. CDR3 length: 14 residues. In nucleotides, the CDR3 is TGTGCCAGCAGCGTGGACTGGGGACAAGAGACCCAGTACTTC. Translating it yields CASSVDWGQETQYF.

This clone was counted a few times. This chain links TRBV24-1 with TRBJ2-2; possible D gene TRBD1, 5 bases. The CDR3 covers 14 residues. The germline V gene encodes CDR1 KGHDR and CDR2 SFDVKD. The V gene lost 6 bases and the J gene lost 1 base, with 8 bases spanning the gap. CDR3: CATSPDRNTGELFF. The CDR3 DNA reads TGTGCCACCAGTCCCGACAGGAACACCGGGGAGCTGTTTTTT.

This sequence joins TRBV9 and TRBJ2-7; 8 positions agree with TRBD2. Trimming took 3 bases from V and 2 from J; bases not matched to a gene: 13. The CDR3 extends over 17 amino acids. The germline V gene encodes CDR1 SGDLS and CDR2 YYNGEE. The CDR3 DNA is TGTGCCAGCAGCGCGGGCGGGGTAGCGGGGCGTCCCTACGAGCAGTACTTC. It yields the protein CASSAGGVAGRPYEQYF.

The chain joins TRBV27 to TRBJ1-6, with 8 bases identical to TRBD1. Germline V gene data show CDR1 as MNHEY and CDR2 as SMNVEV (reference sequence). There are 14 residues in the CDR3. V dropped 4 bases and J dropped 4; count of bases not matched to a gene: 0. CDR3 region: CASSWDRYNSPLHF. The CDR3 DNA sequence: TGTGCCAGCAGTTGGGACAGGTATAATTCACCCCTCCACTTT.

This clone was detected once. The chain recombines TRBV9 with TRBJ2-1; weak D call: TRBD1 (6 bases). Deletions cut 3 bases from V and 9 bases from J, with 16 bases between. CDR1 is SGDLS, CDR2 YYNGEE, per germline. The CDR3 runs 14 residues. CDR3 in amino acids: CASSELQGSGEQFF. The CDR3 DNA follows: TGTGCCAGCAGCGAATTGCAGGGGTCCGGTGAGCAGTTCTTC.

The CDR3 sequence is CAISPGLLYNEQFF. As DNA, the CDR3 is TGTGCCATCAGTCCGGGACTACTCTACAATGAGCAGTTCTTC. This chain connects TRBV10-3 to TRBJ2-1; 7 positions match TRBD2. With 5 bases clipped from V and 3 bases from J, the junction kept 4 bases outside the gene matches. Per the germline V gene, CDR1 is ENHRY and CDR2 is SYGVKD. The CDR3 extends over 14 amino acids.

The chain links TRBV18 to TRBJ1-1, with D maybe TRBD1 (5 bases). The CDR3 is made up of 15 amino acids. Germline values: CDR1 KGHSH, CDR2 LQKENI. The V and J ends lost 4 bases and 0 bases respectively, with 12 bases between them. As DNA, the CDR3 is TGTGCCAGCTCACAGCTGACAGCCATGAACACTGAAGCTTTCTTT. It is translated as CASSQLTAMNTEAFF.

The V call is TRBV7-6, the J call TRBJ2-3, with D perhaps TRBD2 (6 bases). The length of the CDR3 is 12 residues. Per germline, CDR1 SGHVS and CDR2 FNYEAQ. Trimming took 3 bases from V and 5 from J, leaving 6 bases between them. The DNA of the CDR3 is TGTGCCAGCAGCTTTAGCGGAGATACGCAGTATTTT. It encodes CASSFSGDTQYF.

This clone has just a few counts. The genes are TRBV11-2 and TRBJ2-7, with 7 bases fitting TRBD1. Germline trimming cut 1 base from V and 7 bases from J; bases unmatched to any gene: 13. Germline lookup yields CDR1 SGHAT and CDR2 FQNNGV. The CDR3 is made up of 16 amino acids. The CDR3, as DNA: TGTGCCAGCAGCTTAGTGGTTAGTAGGGGGCTTGTTGAGCAGTACTTC. Protein sequence: CASSLVVSRGLVEQYF. Looking up the rest from reference TRBV11-2 and TRBJ2-7 gives the full variable domain: EAGVAQSPRYKIIEKRQSVAFWCNPISGHATLYWYQQILGQGPKLLIQFQNNGVVDDSQLPKDRFSAERLKGVDSTLKIQPAKLEDSAVYLCASSLVVSRGLVEQYFGPGTRLTVT.

This chain links TRBV10-3 with TRBJ1-4; D perhaps matches TRBD1 (5 bases). Looked up from germline, CDR1 is ENHRY and CDR2 is SYGVKD. CDR3 length: 15 amino acids. Deletions cut 1 base from V and 1 base from J, with 7 bases between. The CDR3, as DNA: TGTGCCATCAGTGAGTTCAGGGTAACTAATGAAAAACTGTTTTTT. Amino acids: CAISEFRVTNEKLFF.

The chain employs TRBV2 and TRBJ2-7, with D maybe TRBD1 (5 bases). The CDR3 is 16 residues long. Germline V gene sequence: CDR1 SNHLY, CDR2 FYNNEI. The ends were cut back, 0 bases at V and 6 bases at J, with 18 bases in the middle. The CDR3 coding sequence is TGTGCCAGCAGTGAAGCTGGGGCAGGAGCCTCGGTCGAGCAGTACTTC. Encoded protein: CASSEAGAGASVEQYF.

The V gene is TRBV6-6, the J gene TRBJ2-3; D not resolved. Germline V gene lookup returns CDR1 MNHNY and CDR2 SVGAGI (reference sequence). The CDR3 is 14 residues long. V lost 6 bases to trimming and J lost 0 bases, with 10 bases between them. The CDR3, as DNA: TGTGCCAGCAGCGCGGCGACTAGCACAGATACGCAGTATTTT. Protein: CASSAATSTDTQYF.

As regards this clone: Other DNA sequences from this sample encode an identical CDR3 as well. This rearrangement joins TRBV5-1 to TRBJ2-5; 11 bases fit TRBD2. The length of the CDR3 is 15 residues. Looked up from germline, CDR1 is SGHRS and CDR2 is YFSETQ. Trimming removed 0 bases from V and 4 bases from J; junction bases left unmatched: 2. CDR3 loop: CASSLALAGGETQYF. The DNA for the CDR3 is TGCGCCAGCAGCTTGGCCCTAGCGGGGGGAGAGACCCAGTACTTC.

The chain joins TRBV6-5 to TRBJ1-2; 8 nucleotides match TRBD1. J was trimmed by 3 bases and V by 2 bases; bases with no gene match: 5. Germline V gene data show CDR1 as MNHEY and CDR2 as SVGAGI. This CDR3 comprises 15 residues. In DNA, the CDR3 is TGTGCCAGCAGTTACGATCCGGGACAGGACTATGGCTACACCTTC. Its protein is CASSYDPGQDYGYTF.